This is a list of T cell receptor beta chains from one sample in a study of graft-versus-host responses after intestinal transplantation. Some clones are missing from TCRdb's copy, which holds only in-frame ones; the method was immunoSEQ multiplex PCR. This sample has roughly 6,900 clones, with under 30% found just once. The specimen comprised alloreactive CD4+ T cells from a mixed lymphocyte reaction culture, sampled before transplantation. These receptors originate from a human patient who was an organ donor for intestinal transplantation. CDR3s include the opening cysteine and the closing phenylalanine or tryptophan. D genes are given only for firm matches. The size of a clone is reported for some rows only, either as once, few or many, or as a class for expanded clones.

TRBV11-1	TRBJ2-7	-	-	TGTGCCAGCAGCTCTCGTTATCGGATCTACGAGCAGTACTTC	CASSSRYRIYEQYF
TRBV5-6	TRBJ2-6	-	few	TGTGCCAGCACGGGGGGCAATAGTCAAAGTCGGGCCAACGTCCTGACTTTC	CASTGGNSQSRANVLTF
TRBV11-2	TRBJ1-3	-	-	TGTGCCAGCAGCTTGGTACAGGGAATTATCGGAAACACCATATATTTT	CASSLVQGIIGNTIYF
TRBV28	TRBJ2-7	TRBD2	-	TGTGCCAGCAGTTTACTCACTAGCGGGAGGTACGAGCAGTACTTC	CASSLLTSGRYEQYF
TRBV28	TRBJ2-7	TRBD1	medium-sized	TGTGCCAGCAGTTCCCCAGGACAGGGGATCTACGAGCAGTACTTC	CASSSPGQGIYEQYF
TRBV6-5	TRBJ2-7	TRBD1	-	TGTGCCAGCAAGCCCGGGACAGGGGGCTACGAGCAGTACTTC	CASKPGTGGYEQYF
TRBV5-6	TRBJ1-3	-	few	TGTGCCAGCAGCTTAGGGACCTTCTCTGGAAACACCATATATTTT	CASSLGTFSGNTIYF
TRBV20-1	TRBJ2-7	-	-	TGCAGTTTGGGGTCCTACGAGCAGTACTTC	CSLGSYEQYF
TRBV6-5	TRBJ1-2	-	few	TGTTCCAGCAGACCAACCAGGTGCTATGGCTACACCTTC	CSSRPTRCYGYTF
TRBV4-1	TRBJ1-6	-	few	TGCGCCAGCAGCCAAGTGGCGGGTTCACCCCTCCACTTT	CASSQVAGSPLHF
TRBV28	TRBJ1-6	-	few	TGTGCCAGCAGTTTAGGGTGGGGCAGGTCAAATTCACCCCTCCACTTT	CASSLGWGRSNSPLHF
TRBV7-9	TRBJ1-2	-	medium-sized	TGTGCCAGCAGCGCACGGTCGGGGGTTTTTGATGGCTACACCTTC	CASSARSGVFDGYTF
TRBV6-5	TRBJ2-7	TRBD1	few	TGTGCCAGCACATGGACAGGGGCCTACGAGCAGTACTTC	CASTWTGAYEQYF
TRBV11-3	TRBJ2-7	-	-	TGTGCCAGCAGCTCTCGTTATCGGATCTACGAGCAGTACTTC	CASSSRYRIYEQYF
TRBV28	TRBJ2-3	TRBD2	-	TGTGCCAGCAGTTTAACCCTAGCGGGATACCTAGGCACAGATACGCAGTATTTT	CASSLTLAGYLGTDTQYF
TRBV28	TRBJ1-6	TRBD1	-	TGTGCCAGCAGTACGACAGGGGTGGATTCACCCCTCCACTTT	CASSTTGVDSPLHF
TRBV28	TRBJ2-1	TRBD1	few	TGTGCCAGCAGTCCCCGGACAGGGATTGAGCAGTTCTTC	CASSPRTGIEQFF
TRBV4-2	TRBJ2-5	-	medium-sized	TGTGCCAGCAGCCAAGTGGGACGCCAAGAGACCCAGTACTTC	CASSQVGRQETQYF
TRBV5-8	TRBJ2-1	-	-	TGTGCCAGCAGCCGATCAAATCAGGGTCTGAATGAGCAGTTCTTC	CASSRSNQGLNEQFF
TRBV5-4	TRBJ2-1	TRBD2	-	TGTGCCAGCAGCTTGTTGCGGGAGGGCCTTTCCCTCTACAATGAGCAGTTCTTC	CASSLLREGLSLYNEQFF
TRBV7-9	TRBJ2-5	-	-	TGTGCCAGCAGCTTGAAGACTAGTCCCCAAGAGACCCAGTACTTC	CASSLKTSPQETQYF
TRBV10-3	TRBJ2-1	TRBD2	large	TGTGCCATCAGTGAAGCGGGACTAGCGGGAGGCGAGCAGTTCTTC	CAISEAGLAGGEQFF
TRBV11-3	TRBJ2-3	TRBD2	few	TGTGCCAGCAGCTTTGGACTTAGCGGGGGCCCTAGCACAGATACGCAGTATTTT	CASSFGLSGGPSTDTQYF
TRBV4-1	TRBJ1-3	-	medium-sized	TGCGCCAGCAGCCAATCTGGAAACACCATATATTTT	CASSQSGNTIYF
TRBV6-6	TRBJ2-7	TRBD2	few	TGTGCCAGCAGGGGACTGACTAGCCCTCTTACCTACGAGCAGTACTTC	CASRGLTSPLTYEQYF
TRBV7-9	TRBJ2-1	TRBD2	medium-sized	TGTGCCAGCAGCTTGGGACTAGCGGGAGAGTACAATGAGCAGTTCTTC	CASSLGLAGEYNEQFF
TRBV6-9	TRBJ1-1	-	-	TGTGCCAGCAGTTTCCGGGGGATCACTGAAGCTTTCTTT	CASSFRGITEAFF
TRBV6-1	TRBJ2-7	-	few	TGTGCCAGCAGCAGATCCGGGACCTACGAGCAGTACTTC	CASSRSGTYEQYF
TRBV21-1	TRBJ2-1	-	-	TGTGCCAGCAGCGTAGATCCTAGCGGCAGGGGGGAGCAGTTCTTC	CASSVDPSGRGEQFF
TRBV7-8	TRBJ2-1	TRBD1	few	TGTGCCAGCAGCTCCTCGGGACAGGTTAATGAGCAGTTCTTC	CASSSSGQVNEQFF
TRBV5-1	TRBJ1-2	TRBD1	few	TGCGCCAGCAGCTTGGGACAGGGTCTCTACTATGGCTACACCTTC	CASSLGQGLYYGYTF
TRBV11-2	TRBJ1-5	-	-	TGTGCCAGCAGCTCCCCCCCCCTTCAGGGGCAGAACCAGCCCCAGCATTTT	CASSSPPLQGQNQPQHF
TRBV11-3	TRBJ2-5	-	-	TGTGCCAGCAGCTTAGTAGGGTTCCAAGAGACCCAGTACTTC	CASSLVGFQETQYF
TRBV5-3	TRBJ1-3	-	-	TGTGCCAGCAGCTTGGATACAGGGTACGGAAACACCATATATTTT	CASSLDTGYGNTIYF
TRBV23-1	TRBJ2-7	TRBD2	-	TGCGCCAGCAGTCAAGGGGCTAGCGGGAACGAGCAGTACTTC	CASSQGASGNEQYF
TRBV14	TRBJ1-2	TRBD1	-	TGTGCCAGCAGCCGCCGACAGGGAGTGAATGGCTACACCTTC	CASSRRQGVNGYTF
TRBV7-6	TRBJ2-7	TRBD2	medium-sized	TGTGCCAGCAGCTTAGGCCCGTTCGGGGGGAGTGAGCAGTACTTC	CASSLGPFGGSEQYF
TRBV6-9	TRBJ1-4	TRBD1	-	TGTGCCAGCAGTTACTTCCGACAGGGTAATGAAAAACTGTTTTTT	CASSYFRQGNEKLFF
TRBV6-5	TRBJ1-2	-	-	TGTGCCAGCAGTGAAGTTCTCTATGGCTACACCTTC	CASSEVLYGYTF
TRBV9	TRBJ2-2	-	medium-sized	TGTGCCAGCAGCCCCCGGGACTTCTCGTTTCGGGAGCTGTTTTTT	CASSPRDFSFRELFF
TRBV7-3	TRBJ2-3	-	few	TGTGCCAGCAGCTCAGGGACATCAAGGTGGACAGATACGCAGTATTTT	CASSSGTSRWTDTQYF
TRBV30	TRBJ2-1	-	-	TGTGCCGGGGGGCGTAGGGGGGGCTCCTACAATGAGCAGTTCTTC	CAGGRRGGSYNEQFF
TRBV4-1	TRBJ2-3	TRBD2	few	TGTGCCAGCAGCCAAGTGGCACTAGCGGACACAGATACGCAGTATTTT	CASSQVALADTDTQYF
TRBV5-1	TRBJ2-7	-	few	TGCGCCAGCAGCTTGGGGGAGCAGGGATGGGTGGGTGAGCAGTACTTC	CASSLGEQGWVGEQYF
TRBV7-9	TRBJ1-2	-	-	TGTGCCAGCAGCCCCCGAGGGGTCTATGGCTACACCTTC	CASSPRGVYGYTF
TRBV2	TRBJ2-2	TRBD1	medium-sized	TGTGCCAGCAGCGGGACAGTAACCGGGGAGCTGTTTTTT	CASSGTVTGELFF
TRBV4-2	TRBJ2-7	-	few	TGTGCCAGCAGCTTAACGGGCTACGAGCAGTACTTC	CASSLTGYEQYF
TRBV19	TRBJ2-5	-	-	TGTGCCAGTAGTATAGGCGGGACGATCCAAGAGACCCAGTACTTC	CASSIGGTIQETQYF
TRBV7-2	TRBJ2-3	-	few	TGTGCCAGCAGCTTAGTTACGTGGCGATCTCCCACAGATACGCAGTATTTT	CASSLVTWRSPTDTQYF
TRBV5-1	TRBJ2-5	-	few	TGCGCCAGCAGCTTGCAGCCGGAACTCAGAACTCAAGAGACCCAGTACTTC	CASSLQPELRTQETQYF
TRBV6-6	TRBJ2-1	-	-	TGTGCCAGCTGGAGGGCCCCCCACGAGCAGTTCTTC	CASWRAPHEQFF
TRBV6-4	TRBJ2-1	-	medium-sized	TGTGCCAGCAGTGAACAATCGAGTGGGGGCAATGAGCAGTTCTTC	CASSEQSSGGNEQFF
TRBV11-1	TRBJ2-5	-	-	TGTGCCAGCAGCTTAGACGGGAGTGGCCAAGAGACCCAGTACTTC	CASSLDGSGQETQYF
TRBV7-2	TRBJ2-7	-	many	TGTGCCAGCAGCGTAGCAGGGGGGGGACAGACCTACGAGCAGTACTTC	CASSVAGGGQTYEQYF